The TCR beta chain under discussion was sequenced for a study of lymphopenia after photon versus proton radiotherapy. TCRdb's copy holds only in-frame clones and misses some; the assay was immunoSEQ multiplex PCR. The sample holds some 27,000 clones, around 80% seen once. This CDR3 has 15 residues. Germline CDR1 is SGDLS and CDR2 is YYNGEE. Trimming at V came to 4 bases and at J to 5 bases, leaving 11 bases not matched to a gene. The chain is built from TRBV9 and TRBJ2-5; the match to TRBD1 covers 7 bases. This receptor was identified in a man aged 45-60 years with gastric cancer. The input for sequencing was peripheral blood, taken from a patient treated with photon-based radiotherapy. CDR3 amino acids: CASSRRGDRGETQYF. The CDR3 region has the DNA TGTGCCAGCAGCCGGCGTGGGGACAGAGGGGAGACCCAGTACTTC. The full variable domain, rest sourced from reference TRBV9 and TRBJ2-5, is DSGVTQTPKHLITATGQRVTLRCSPRSGDLSVYWYQQSLDQGLQFLIQYYNGEERAKGNILERFSAQQFPDLHSELNLSSLELGDSALYFCASSRRGDRGETQYFGPGTRLLVL.